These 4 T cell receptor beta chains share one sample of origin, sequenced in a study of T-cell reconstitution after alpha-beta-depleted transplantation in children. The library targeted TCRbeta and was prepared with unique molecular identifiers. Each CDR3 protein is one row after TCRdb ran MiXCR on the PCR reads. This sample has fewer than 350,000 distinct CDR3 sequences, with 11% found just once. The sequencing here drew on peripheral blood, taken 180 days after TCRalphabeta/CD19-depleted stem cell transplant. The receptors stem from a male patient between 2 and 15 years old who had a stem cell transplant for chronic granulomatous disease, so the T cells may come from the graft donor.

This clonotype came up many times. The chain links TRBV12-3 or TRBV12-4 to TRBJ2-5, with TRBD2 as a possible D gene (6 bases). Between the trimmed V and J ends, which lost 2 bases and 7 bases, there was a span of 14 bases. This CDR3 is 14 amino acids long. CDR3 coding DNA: TGTGCCAGCAGTTTAATCAGCCCCGGGGGGACCCAGTACTTC. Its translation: CASSLISPGGTQYF.

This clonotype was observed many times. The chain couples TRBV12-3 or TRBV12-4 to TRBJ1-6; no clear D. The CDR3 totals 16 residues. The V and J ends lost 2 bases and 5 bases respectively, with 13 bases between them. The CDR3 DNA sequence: TGTGCCAGCAGTTTATTCGGGGTCCCCAATAATTCACCCCTCCACTTT. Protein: CASSLFGVPNNSPLHF.

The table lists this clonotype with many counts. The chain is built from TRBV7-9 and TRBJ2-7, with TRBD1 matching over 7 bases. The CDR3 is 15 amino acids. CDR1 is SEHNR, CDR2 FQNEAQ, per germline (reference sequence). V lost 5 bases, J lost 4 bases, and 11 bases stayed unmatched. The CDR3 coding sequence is TGTGCCAGCAGCCTAGGTGAGGGGGCGCTTTACGAGCAGTACTTC. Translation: CASSLGEGALYEQYF.

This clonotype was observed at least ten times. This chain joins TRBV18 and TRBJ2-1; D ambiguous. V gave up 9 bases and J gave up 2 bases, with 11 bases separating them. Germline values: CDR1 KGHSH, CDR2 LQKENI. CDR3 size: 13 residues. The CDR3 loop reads CASVPLPYNEQFF. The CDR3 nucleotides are TGTGCCAGTGTTCCTTTACCCTACAATGAGCAGTTCTTC.